A selection of T cell receptor beta chains follows, all from one sample in a study of T-cell reconstitution after alpha-beta-depleted transplantation in children. TCRdb reprocessed the PCR reads via MiXCR and lists one record per CDR3 protein. The data show roughly 28,000 distinct CDR3 sequences, with over 15% seen just once and around 36% held by the top ten. The sample in question was PBMCs, mostly from graft donor cells, obtained 60 days after TCRalphabeta/CD19-depleted stem cell transplant. The source of these receptors is a male patient aged 2-10 years who had a stem cell transplant for acute lymphoblastic leukemia, so the T cells may come from the graft donor. CDR3s include the opening cysteine and the closing phenylalanine or tryptophan. The D gene is left open where the match is weak. Only some rows state a clone size, as once, few, many or a class for expanded clones.

D	V	J	size	DNA	CDR3
TRBD2	TRBV27	TRBJ2-1	-	TGCACCAGCAAGGAGCGGGGGGGCCAGACTGAGCAGTTCTTC	CTSKERGGQTEQFF
TRBD2	TRBV4-2	TRBJ2-3	few	TGTGCCAGCAGCCAAGTGGGAAATGGACTAGCGGGCACAGATACGCAGTATTTT	CASSQVGNGLAGTDTQYF
-	TRBV11-2	TRBJ2-7	few	TGTGCCAGCAGCTTAGTAGCCCTCAGTTTGGGGGTCCCCGCCGAGCAGTACTTC	CASSLVALSLGVPAEQYF
TRBD2	TRBV12-3/TRBV12-4	TRBJ2-7	medium-sized	TGTGCCAGCACTCGGGGGGGCCCCTCGTTCGAGCAGTACTTC	CASTRGGPSFEQYF
TRBD1	TRBV24-1	TRBJ1-2	many	TGTGCCACCAGTGTCGGGACAGGGGACGGCTACACCTTC	CATSVGTGDGYTF
TRBD2	TRBV24-1	TRBJ2-1	many	TGTGCCACCAGTGATTCGGGACTAGCGGGAGGATCCTACAATGAGCAGTTCTTC	CATSDSGLAGGSYNEQFF
-	TRBV28	TRBJ2-7	-	TGTGCCAGCAGTTTTGAGTCCTACGAGCAGTACTTC	CASSFESYEQYF
TRBD1	TRBV13	TRBJ2-7	-	TGTGCCAGCAGCTTAGGGCAGGGGGACGAGCAGTACTTC	CASSLGQGDEQYF
-	TRBV28	TRBJ1-5	large	TGTGCCTGCCAACTGGGGCAGGGGAGGGGCCAGCCCCAGCATTTT	CACQLGQGRGQPQHF
TRBD1	TRBV27	TRBJ1-1	-	TGTGCCAGCAGTCCACCGGGACAGGGGAACACTGAAGCTTTCTTT	CASSPPGQGNTEAFF
TRBD2	TRBV11-1	TRBJ2-5	-	TGTGCCAGCAGCTTAGCGGAAGGGTTAGGGACTAGGTTGGTCCAAGAGACCCAGTACTTC	CASSLAEGLGTRLVQETQYF
-	TRBV7-9	TRBJ1-1	-	TGTGCCAGCAGATTCGACAGGAACACTGAAGCTTTCTTT	CASRFDRNTEAFF
-	TRBV12-3/TRBV12-4	TRBJ1-5	many	TGTGCCAGCAGTTCCCAGGGCTACAATCAGCCCCAGCATTTT	CASSSQGYNQPQHF
-	TRBV5-5	TRBJ1-5	-	TGTGCCAGCAGCTTGCCAGGGCTAAATCAGCCCCAGCATTTT	CASSLPGLNQPQHF
-	TRBV29-1	TRBJ2-3	-	TGCAGCGTTGTAGGTTGGGCAGGGCCTAGCACAGATACGCAGTATTTT	CSVVGWAGPSTDTQYF
-	TRBV5-1	TRBJ2-6	-	TGCGCCAGCAGCTTGGTAGGGGGACGCTCTGGGGCCAACGTCCTGACTTTC	CASSLVGGRSGANVLTF
-	TRBV5-1	TRBJ2-7	-	TGCGCCAGCAGCCCGGCGACGGGCTCCTACGAGCAGTACTTC	CASSPATGSYEQYF
-	TRBV5-1	TRBJ2-1	many	TGCGCCAGCAGCTTGGCTACGGGGGCGTATAATGAGCAGTTCTTC	CASSLATGAYNEQFF
-	TRBV29-1	TRBJ1-1	-	TGCAGCGTTGCCCCTCGAGTCATGAACACTGAAGCTTTCTTT	CSVAPRVMNTEAFF
TRBD1	TRBV4-3	TRBJ1-6	many	TGCGCCAGCAGCCAAGACGGCAGGGGGAATAATTCACCCCTCCACTTT	CASSQDGRGNNSPLHF
-	TRBV20-1	TRBJ1-1	many	TGCAGTGCCATCCCAGGGTTCACTGAAGCTTTCTTT	CSAIPGFTEAFF
TRBD2	TRBV11-1	TRBJ2-1	few	TGTGCCAGCAGCCCCCGGCGGACCCTGGCGGGGGGCGAGAATGAGCAGTTCTTC	CASSPRRTLAGGENEQFF
-	TRBV5-4	TRBJ1-4	-	TGTGCCAGCACCCTCGCCGGGGGGAATGAAAAACTGTTTTTT	CASTLAGGNEKLFF
-	TRBV9	TRBJ2-3	many	TGTGCCAGCAGCGTAGGAGTAGAGGGTACGCAGTATTTT	CASSVGVEGTQYF
-	TRBV7-9	TRBJ1-5	-	TGTGCCAGCAGCTTACAAGGAGCGAATCAGCCCCAGCATTTT	CASSLQGANQPQHF
-	TRBV6-4	TRBJ1-1	few	TGTGCCAGCAGTGACCGGGACATTCTCATGAACACTGAAGCTTTCTTT	CASSDRDILMNTEAFF
-	TRBV28	TRBJ2-5	many	TGTGCCAGCACCTCAACGGGTCAGACCCAGTACTTC	CASTSTGQTQYF
-	TRBV4-1	TRBJ2-3	-	TGCGCCAGCAGCCAAGAGATCCAGAGTGCAGATACGCAGTATTTT	CASSQEIQSADTQYF
-	TRBV7-9	TRBJ1-1	few	TGTGCCAGCAGCTTAGCGGGTAGGGGAGCTTTCTTT	CASSLAGRGAFF
TRBD2	TRBV11-2	TRBJ2-2	-	TGTGCCAGCAGCAACACCGCGACTAGCGGGAGGTACTCCGGGGAGCTGTTTTTT	CASSNTATSGRYSGELFF
-	TRBV6-1	TRBJ2-1	-	TGTGCCAGCAGTGAAGCGCCCGGTACCTACAATGAGCAGTTCTTC	CASSEAPGTYNEQFF
-	TRBV4-3	TRBJ2-1	few	TGCGCCAGCAGCCAAGGAGATCGCTCCTACAATGAGCAGTTCTTC	CASSQGDRSYNEQFF
TRBD2	TRBV10-3	TRBJ2-1	-	TGTGCCATCAGCTCCCGGACTAGTAACTCCTACAATGAGCAGTTCTTC	CAISSRTSNSYNEQFF
TRBD1	TRBV6-1	TRBJ1-5	-	TGTGCCAGCAGGGACCTCTATGGGACAGGGGGCGGCAATCAGCCCCAGCATTTT	CASRDLYGTGGGNQPQHF
TRBD2	TRBV20-1	TRBJ2-3	many	TGCAGTGGCGGGGGAAGCACAGATACGCAGTATTTT	CSGGGSTDTQYF
-	TRBV7-8	TRBJ2-7	-	TGTGCCAGCAGCTTCAGAAACGAGCAGTACTTC	CASSFRNEQYF
TRBD2	TRBV20-1	TRBJ2-7	-	TGCAGTGCTAGCGCCGGGACTAGCCGGTCCTACGAGCAGTACTTC	CSASAGTSRSYEQYF
TRBD1	TRBV20-1	TRBJ1-6	many	TGCAGTGCTCTAATGGGACAGATAAATTCACCCCTCCACTTT	CSALMGQINSPLHF
-	TRBV10-3	TRBJ2-7	many	TGTGCCATCAGCGAGGGACTGGACTACGAGCAGTACTTC	CAISEGLDYEQYF
-	TRBV28	TRBJ1-2	many	TGTGCCAGCAGTTTATCGGCACGAGGCTACACCTTC	CASSLSARGYTF
-	TRBV7-2	TRBJ2-3	few	TGTGCCAGCAGCTTATGGCAGAACACAGATACGCAGTATTTT	CASSLWQNTDTQYF
-	TRBV20-1	TRBJ1-5	-	TGCAGTGCTAGTAGCCGGCTTGATCAGCCCCAGCATTTT	CSASSRLDQPQHF
TRBD1	TRBV28	TRBJ2-6	-	TGTGCCAGCAGCCGGGACAGGGTTTATGGGGCCAACGTCCTGACTTTC	CASSRDRVYGANVLTF
TRBD1	TRBV20-1	TRBJ1-2	-	TGCAGTGCTAGAATCCTACCGGGACAGGGGGTCAAGGGCTACACCTTC	CSARILPGQGVKGYTF
TRBD1	TRBV6-5	TRBJ2-7	few	TGTGCCAGCAGTTGGGGAGGACAGGGTACGTACGAGCAGTACTTC	CASSWGGQGTYEQYF
TRBD2	TRBV10-3	TRBJ2-7	many	TGTGCCATCAGTGAGTGGAGCGGGGGGGCCTACGAGCAGTACTTC	CAISEWSGGAYEQYF
-	TRBV2	TRBJ2-2	-	TGTGCCAGCAGTGTCGCAGGGGGGGACGGGGAGCTGTTTTTT	CASSVAGGDGELFF
TRBD2	TRBV15	TRBJ2-2	few	TGTGCCACCAGCAGGGGACTAACCGGGGAGCTGTTTTTT	CATSRGLTGELFF